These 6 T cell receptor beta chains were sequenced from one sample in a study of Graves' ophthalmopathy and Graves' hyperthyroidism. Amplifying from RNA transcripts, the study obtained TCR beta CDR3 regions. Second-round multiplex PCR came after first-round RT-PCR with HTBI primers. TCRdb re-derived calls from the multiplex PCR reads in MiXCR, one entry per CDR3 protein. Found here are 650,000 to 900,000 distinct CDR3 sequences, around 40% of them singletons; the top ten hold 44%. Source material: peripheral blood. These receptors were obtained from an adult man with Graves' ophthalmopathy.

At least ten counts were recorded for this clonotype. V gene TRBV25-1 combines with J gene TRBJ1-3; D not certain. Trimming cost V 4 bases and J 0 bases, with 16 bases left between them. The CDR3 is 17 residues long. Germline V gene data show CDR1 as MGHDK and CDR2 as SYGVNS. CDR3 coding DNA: TGTGCCAGCAGTGTTGTGAGACGGATAAGCTCTGGAAACACCATATATTTT. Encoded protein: CASSVVRRISSGNTIYF.

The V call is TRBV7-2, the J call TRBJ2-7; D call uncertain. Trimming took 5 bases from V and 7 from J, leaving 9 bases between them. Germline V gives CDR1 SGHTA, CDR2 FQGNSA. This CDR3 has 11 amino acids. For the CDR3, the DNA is TGTGCCAGCAGCCAAGGGTGGGAGCAGTACTTC. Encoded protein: CASSQGWEQYF.

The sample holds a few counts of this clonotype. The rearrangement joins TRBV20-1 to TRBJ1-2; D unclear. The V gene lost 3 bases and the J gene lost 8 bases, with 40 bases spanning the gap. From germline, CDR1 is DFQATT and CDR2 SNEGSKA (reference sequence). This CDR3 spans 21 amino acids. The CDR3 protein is CSARWLEVADGESRLSSGYTF. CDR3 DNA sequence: TGCAGTGCTAGGTGGCTGGAGGTGGCCGATGGGGAGAGTCGTCTTAGCTCGGGCTACACCTTC.

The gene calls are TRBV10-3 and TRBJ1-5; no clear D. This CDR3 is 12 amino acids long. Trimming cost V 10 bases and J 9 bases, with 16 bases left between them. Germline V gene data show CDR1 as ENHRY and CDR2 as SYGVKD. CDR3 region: CATRGGKPPQHF. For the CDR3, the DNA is TGTGCCACCCGCGGTGGTAAGCCGCCCCAGCATTTT.

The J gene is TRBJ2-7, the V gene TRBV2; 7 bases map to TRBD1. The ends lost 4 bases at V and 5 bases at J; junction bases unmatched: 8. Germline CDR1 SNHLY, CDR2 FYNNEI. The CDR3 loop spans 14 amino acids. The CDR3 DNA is TGTGCCAGCAGTGCTAGACAGGGCCGGGACGAGCAGTACTTC. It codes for CASSARQGRDEQYF.

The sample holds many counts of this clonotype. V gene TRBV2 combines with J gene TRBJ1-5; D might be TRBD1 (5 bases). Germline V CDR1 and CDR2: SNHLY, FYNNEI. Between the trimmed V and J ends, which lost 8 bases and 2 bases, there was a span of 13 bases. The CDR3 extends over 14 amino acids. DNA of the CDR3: TGTGCCAGCCGGGTGGGGGTGGGCAATCAGCCCCAGCATTTT. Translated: CASRVGVGNQPQHF.